This T cell receptor (beta chain) was identified in a study of cytomegalovirus exposure and HLA in healthy donors (dated by TCRdb to between 2016 and 2019). About the full investigation: According to a later analysis, one platform produced both the 120 validation repertoires and the roughly 650 repertoires of the first cohort. The study aimed to test whether signatures of past pathogen exposure could be identified by cataloging public T cell receptors. Besides the first cohort of around 670 subjects, a separate validation cohort made up of over 95 different subjects was used. To predict cytomegalovirus infection status, the study combined high-throughput TCR immunosequencing, statistical association of individual TCRs with disease status, and machine learning. Broader findings and caveats from the paper: According to the authors, the approach could potentially be generalized to other disease states and immunological phenotypes. The study gave a list of about 170 TCR beta chains associated with cytomegalovirus. The validation cohort had no HLA typing available for a later analysis, so co-occurrence within that cohort was assessed over all 120 or so repertoires. In vitro tests confirmed that a few of the cytomegalovirus-associated TCR beta chains recognize cytomegalovirus antigens. Subsequent analysis determined that TCRs grouped into clusters in the first cohort also showed a tendency toward co-occurrence across the approximately 110 validation repertoires, and approximately 93% of cluster scores exceeded 0. Most TCR sequences were observed very rarely across donors, whereas some public TCRs were present in many individuals. The classifier was reported to diagnose cytomegalovirus status with high specificity and sensitivity in both the original cohort and the validation cohort.

Library generation was performed with the immunoSEQ multiplex PCR assay. In the paper's pipeline: To diagnose cytomegalovirus status from the catalog of TCR beta chain sequences, a statistical classification framework was built. TCRdb stores this immuneACCESS table with in-frame sequences only. Part of the clones is absent; in the studies checked, under half of the shortfall reflects unresolved V genes, and no reason is known for the rest. V, J and clone size were drawn from that table, and D and trimming were deduced from the DNA. The sample profile shows about 110,000 clones; 88% of them were found once. The top ten hold more than 2% of the sample. The donors belonged to the validation cohort of over a hundred subjects, which was separate from the approximately 700-subject first cohort. As concerns this clone: This clone's antigen is unknown. One base away there is no much larger clone; base qualities are not given.

CDR1 and CDR2 are read off the germline V gene as SNHLY and FYNNEI. From the cysteine up to the phenylalanine, the CDR3 has a length of 15 residues. The kept DNA is CDR3 alone, 45 bases in frame from the first base. Trimming costs V 7 bases and J 4 bases, and their ends lie 17 bases apart. Sequenced input: PBMCs. This clonotype was sampled from a woman between 18 and 30 years old in good health and CMV-seronegative. The V gene is TRBV2 and the J gene is TRBJ2-1; TRBD1 is a weak D gene call, 5 bases matching. The DNA sequence reads TGTGCCAGCAAGCAGGGCGGCAGTCCTTACAATGAGCAGTTCTTC. This encodes CASKQGGSPYNEQFF.